These 14 T cell receptor beta chains share one sample of origin, sequenced in a study of response to subunit inactivated influenza vaccine. TCRdb passed the RT-PCR reads through MiXCR, listing each CDR3 protein once. In the table there are hundreds of thousands of distinct CDR3 sequences, 14% of which are singletons. The material sequenced was PBMCs from blood, taken 14 days before vaccination. The receptors come from a man aged 45-65 years who received an inactivated influenza vaccine.

The chain combines TRBV6-1 with TRBJ1-2, with a tentative D call TRBD1 (6 bases). V was pared by 2 bases and J by 7 bases, with 20 bases between. Germline CDR1 reads MNHNS; CDR2 reads SASEGT. The CDR3 has 16 amino acids. The DNA of the CDR3 is TGTGCCAGCAGTGAACGAATCGGCAGGGGCGGGCCTGGCTACACCTTC. This translates into CASSERIGRGGPGYTF.

The chain is built from TRBV6-2 or TRBV6-3 and TRBJ2-2; D is undetermined. Per the germline V gene, CDR1 is MNHEY and CDR2 is SVGEGT. Between the trimmed V and J ends, which lost 2 bases and 0 bases, there was a span of 10 bases. The CDR3 is 16 amino acids. The chain's CDR3 is CASSYHLGTNTGELFF. The CDR3 coding sequence is TGTGCCAGCAGTTACCATTTAGGAACGAACACCGGGGAGCTGTTTTTT.

This clonotype was found many times. The chain recombines TRBV12-3 or TRBV12-4 with TRBJ2-1; D may be TRBD2 (5 bases). The CDR3 is made up of 13 amino acids. The ends were cut back, 4 bases at V and 9 bases at J, with 13 bases in the middle. The DNA of the CDR3 is TGTGCCAGCAGTTCTCCCGGACGGGGTGAGCAGTTCTTC. Translation gives CASSSPGRGEQFF.

Only a few counts were recorded for this clonotype. Here the CDR3 reads CASSLDGLKGKLFF. CDR3 coding DNA: TGTGCCAGCAGCTTAGATGGTCTAAAGGGAAAACTGTTTTTT. The chain has TRBV7-2 and TRBJ1-4; D unresolved. The CDR3 is 14 amino acids. Deletions cut 1 base from V and 10 bases from J, with 13 bases between. Germline CDR1 SGHTA, CDR2 FQGNSA.

There are many counts of this clonotype. The chain joins TRBV28 to TRBJ2-1; no definite D call. CDR3 size: 13 residues. Germline V gene data show CDR1 as MDHEN and CDR2 as SYDVKM. V dropped 6 bases and J dropped 0 bases, with 6 bases sitting between them. CDR3 loop: CASRRSSYNEQFF. The CDR3 DNA sequence: TGTGCCAGCAGACGGAGCTCCTACAATGAGCAGTTCTTC.

This chain uses TRBV6-2 or TRBV6-3 with TRBJ1-5; D unresolved. The CDR3 is 14 residues long. V lost 4 bases and J lost 5, with 12 bases in between. Germline CDR1 reads MNHEY; CDR2 reads SVGEGT. CDR3 residues: CASSSRNAYQPQHF. CDR3 in DNA: TGTGCCAGCAGTTCCCGCAACGCCTATCAGCCCCAGCATTTT.

This clonotype was counted only a few times. V gene TRBV9 combines with J gene TRBJ2-7; TRBD1 agrees at 8 bases. Germline lookup yields CDR1 SGDLS and CDR2 YYNGEE. V lost 3 bases to trimming and J lost 3 bases; unmatched junction nucleotides: 5. The CDR3 totals 14 residues. The CDR3 nucleotides are TGTGCCAGCAGCGGAGGACAGGGAGGCTACGAGCAGTACTTC. Protein: CASSGGQGGYEQYF.

V and J are TRBV6-2 or TRBV6-3 and TRBJ2-1, with 10 bases lining up with TRBD1. Germline loops: CDR1 MNHEY, CDR2 SVGEGT. The CDR3 runs 15 residues. The V and J ends lost 0 bases and 7 bases, in that order; junction bases with no gene match: 3. CDR3 protein: CASSYSRQGANEQFF. The CDR3 region has the DNA TGTGCCAGCAGTTACTCGAGACAGGGGGCAAATGAGCAGTTCTTC.

The rearrangement links TRBV6-1 to TRBJ1-1, with 8 nucleotides matching TRBD1. The CDR3 runs 17 residues. From germline, CDR1 is MNHNS and CDR2 SASEGT. Trimming took 5 bases from V and 6 from J; bases not matched to a gene: 17. The CDR3 region has the DNA TGTGCCAGCAGTCTAGCCCTCAGGAACAGGGGGAGCCCTGAAGCTTTCTTT. Translation gives CASSLALRNRGSPEAFF.

This clonotype has a count of ten or more. This chain links TRBV9 with TRBJ2-1, with a weak D call TRBD2 (5 bases). V shed 0 bases and J shed 7 bases, with 17 bases lying between them. CDR3 length: 16 amino acids. CDR1 and CDR2 (germline): SGDLS, YYNGEE. The CDR3 loop reads CASSVESFRGRNEQFF. The CDR3 DNA reads as TGTGCCAGCAGCGTAGAGTCCTTCCGGGGAAGGAATGAGCAGTTCTTC.

The chain couples TRBV5-1 to TRBJ2-3, with TRBD2 matching 7 bases. The V and J ends lost 0 bases and 0 bases, in that order; junction bases with no gene match: 4. The length of the CDR3 is 16 residues. The germline V gene encodes CDR1 SGHRS and CDR2 YFSETQ. CDR3 protein: CASSLDTSASTDTQYF. CDR3 DNA: TGCGCCAGCAGCTTGGACACTAGCGCGAGCACAGATACGCAGTATTTT. Complete variable domain (other parts from reference TRBV5-1 and TRBJ2-3): KAGVTQTPRYLIKTRGQQVTLSCSPISGHRSVSWYQQTPGQGLQFLFEYFSETQRNKGNFPGRFSGRQFSNSRSEMNVSTLELGDSALYLCASSLDTSASTDTQYFGPGTRLTVL.

This clonotype came up a few times. The chain combines TRBV29-1 with TRBJ2-5; 9 nucleotides match TRBD1. The CDR3 is 14 amino acids. Trimming took 1 base from V and 8 from J; bases not matched to a gene: 8. Germline V gene data show CDR1 as SQVTM and CDR2 as ANQGSEA. The CDR3: CSVEALGDRVTQYF. The CDR3 nucleotides are TGCAGCGTTGAAGCTCTGGGGGACAGGGTTACCCAGTACTTC. Full variable domain (outside the CDR3, taken from reference TRBV29-1 and TRBJ2-5): SAVISQKPSRDICQRGTSLTIQCQVDSQVTMMFWYRQQPGQSLTLIATANQGSEATYESGFVIDKFPISRPNLTFSTLTVSNMSPEDSSIYLCSVEALGDRVTQYFGPGTRLLVL.

The chain employs TRBV6-2 or TRBV6-3 and TRBJ2-1; perhaps TRBD2 as D (5 bases). The CDR3 spans 13 residues. Trimming cost V 10 bases and J 4 bases, with 14 bases left between them. Germline lookup yields CDR1 MNHEY and CDR2 SVGEGT. The CDR3 DNA is TGTGCCACCAGCCGACTAAAGTACAATGAGCAGTTCTTC. It specifies CATSRLKYNEQFF.

The chain combines TRBV27 with TRBJ2-1; 11 bases are shared with TRBD2. Trimming removed 4 bases from V and 3 bases from J; junction bases left unmatched: 8. The CDR3 covers 17 residues. From germline, CDR1 is MNHEY and CDR2 SMNVEV (reference sequence). CDR3 sequence reads: CASSSPRLAGGYNEQFF. As DNA, the CDR3 is TGTGCCAGCAGTTCCCCTCGCCTAGCGGGGGGCTACAATGAGCAGTTCTTC.